This TCR beta chain was recovered during a study of human T cells and chemical hapten exposure. About the research overall: There were weekly diphenylcyclopropenone doses to the scalp for patients throughout the roughly 24-week study.

This clonotype appeared many times. Time point described: pre-sensitization, week 0. Treatment defined: therapeutic diphenylcyclopropenone sensitization with weekly scalp DPC. One entry per CDR3 protein, called by TCRdb with MiXCR from the RACE reads. The sample contains approximately 60,000 distinct CDR3 sequences, approximately 10% of which appear only once. Germline CDR1 LNHDA, CDR2 SQIVND (reference sequence). The CDR3 extends over 13 amino acids. V gave up 6 bases and J gave up 7 bases, with 15 bases separating them. The chain joins TRBV19 to TRBJ1-2, with a weak D call TRBD1 (5 bases). The clonotype comes from a middle-aged woman with alopecia areata. Some clones in this sample may be carry-over from other donors' samples. This specimen was whole blood, taken in connection with sensitization to the hapten diphenylcyclopropenone (DPC). The CDR3 is CASRGPSIGGYTF. Here the CDR3 DNA reads TGTGCCAGTAGGGGACCGTCGATCGGTGGCTACACCTTC.